This record concerns one T cell receptor beta chain sequence. Its antigen is undetermined. The CDR3 extends over 11 amino acids. Germline-derived CDR1 and CDR2 are SNHLY and FYNNEI. V lost 4 bases and J lost 16, with 13 bases in between. The sample originates from a study of cytomegalovirus exposure and HLA in healthy donors. Whole-study findings and limits: The authors listed 164 TCR beta chains as cytomegalovirus-associated. The majority of CMV-associated TCR beta chains were reported as apparently HLA-restricted in a later analysis.

Both 60 Vbeta primers and 13 Jbeta primers went into the PCR. Only in-frame clones appear in the TCRdb table, and some are missing; sequencing was by immunoSEQ multiplex PCR. Of about 160,000 clones in the sample, roughly 79% were seen once. The sequence derives from a woman in her fifties or sixties in good health and CMV-seropositive. This chain joins TRBV2 and TRBJ1-4; D is undetermined. The source material was PBMCs. CDR3 nucleotide sequence: TGTGCCAGCAGTGTGACGGGGATCGGGTTTTTT. This sequence encodes CASSVTGIGFF.